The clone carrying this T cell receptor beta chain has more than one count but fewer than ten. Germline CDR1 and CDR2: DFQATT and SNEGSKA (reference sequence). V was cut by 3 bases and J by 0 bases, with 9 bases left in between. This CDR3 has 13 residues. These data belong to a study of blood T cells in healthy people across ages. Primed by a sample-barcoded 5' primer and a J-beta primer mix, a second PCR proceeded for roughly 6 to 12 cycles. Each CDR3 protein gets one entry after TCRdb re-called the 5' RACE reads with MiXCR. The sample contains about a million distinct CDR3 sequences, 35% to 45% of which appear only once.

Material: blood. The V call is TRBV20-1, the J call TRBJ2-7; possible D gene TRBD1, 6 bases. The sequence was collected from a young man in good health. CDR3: CSASQGISYEQYF. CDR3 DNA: TGCAGTGCTAGTCAGGGGATCTCCTACGAGCAGTACTTC.